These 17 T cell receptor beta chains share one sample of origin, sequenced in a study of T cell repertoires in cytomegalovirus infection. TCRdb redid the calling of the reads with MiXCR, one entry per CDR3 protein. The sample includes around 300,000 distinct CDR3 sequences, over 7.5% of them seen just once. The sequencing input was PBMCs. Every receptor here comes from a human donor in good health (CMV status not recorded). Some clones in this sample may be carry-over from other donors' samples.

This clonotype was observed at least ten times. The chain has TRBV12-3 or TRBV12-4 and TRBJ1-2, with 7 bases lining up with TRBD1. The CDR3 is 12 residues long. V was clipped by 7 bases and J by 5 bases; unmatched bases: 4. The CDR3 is CASTQGEYGYTF. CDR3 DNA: TGTGCCAGCACCCAGGGGGAGTATGGCTACACCTTC.

The CDR3 protein is CATSTGQLNQPQHF. Here the CDR3 DNA reads TGTGCCACCAGCACTGGACAGCTCAATCAGCCCCAGCATTTT. The chain links TRBV15 to TRBJ1-5; TRBD1 is a possible D gene (6 bases). Per the germline V gene, CDR1 is LNHNV and CDR2 is YYDKDF (reference sequence). The V and J ends lost 4 bases and 3 bases respectively, with 10 bases between them. The CDR3 sequence is 14 residues long. Combining the CDR3 with reference TRBV15 and TRBJ1-5 gives the whole variable domain DAMVIQNPRYQVTQFGKPVTLSCSQTLNHNVMYWYQQKSSQAPKLLFHYYDKDFNNEADTPDNFQSRRPNTSFCFLDIRSPGLGDTAMYLCATSTGQLNQPQHFGDGTRLSIL.

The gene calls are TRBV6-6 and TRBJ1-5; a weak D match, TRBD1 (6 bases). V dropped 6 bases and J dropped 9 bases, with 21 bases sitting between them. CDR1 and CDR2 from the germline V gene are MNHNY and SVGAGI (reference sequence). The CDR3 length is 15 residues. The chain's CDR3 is CASSFQQGTQGPQHF. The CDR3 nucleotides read TGTGCCAGCAGCTTTCAACAGGGCACTCAAGGGCCCCAGCATTTT.

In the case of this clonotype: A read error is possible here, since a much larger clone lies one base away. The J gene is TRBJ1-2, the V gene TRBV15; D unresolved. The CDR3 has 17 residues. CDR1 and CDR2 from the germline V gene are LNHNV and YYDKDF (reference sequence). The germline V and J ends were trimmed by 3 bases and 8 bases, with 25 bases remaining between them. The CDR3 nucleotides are TGTGCCACCAGCAGCGAGGGATCCTGTAGGGAGGCACGCGGCTACACCTTC. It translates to CATSSEGSCREARGYTF.

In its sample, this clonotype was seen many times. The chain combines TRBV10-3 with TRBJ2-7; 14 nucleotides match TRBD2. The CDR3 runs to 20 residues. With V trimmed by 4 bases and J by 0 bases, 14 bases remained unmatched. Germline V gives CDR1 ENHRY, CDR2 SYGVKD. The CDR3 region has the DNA TGTGCCATCAGTGCCTCGACCGGGACTAGCGGGGGCCAAAGCTCCTACGAGCAGTACTTC. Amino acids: CAISASTGTSGGQSSYEQYF.

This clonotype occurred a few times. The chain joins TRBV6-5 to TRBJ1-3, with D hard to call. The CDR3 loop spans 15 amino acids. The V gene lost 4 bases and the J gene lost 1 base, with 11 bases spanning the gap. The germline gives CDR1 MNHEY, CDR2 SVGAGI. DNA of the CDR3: TGTGCCAGCAGTTTGGGGAGAGCGTCTGGAAACACCATATATTTT. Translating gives CASSLGRASGNTIYF.

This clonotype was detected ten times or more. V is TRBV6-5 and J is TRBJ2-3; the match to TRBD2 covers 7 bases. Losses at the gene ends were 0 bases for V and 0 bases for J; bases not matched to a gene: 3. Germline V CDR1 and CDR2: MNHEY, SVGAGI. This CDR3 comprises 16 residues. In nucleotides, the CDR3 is TGTGCCAGCAGTTACTCTGTTAGCGGGAGCACAGATACGCAGTATTTT. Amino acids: CASSYSVSGSTDTQYF.

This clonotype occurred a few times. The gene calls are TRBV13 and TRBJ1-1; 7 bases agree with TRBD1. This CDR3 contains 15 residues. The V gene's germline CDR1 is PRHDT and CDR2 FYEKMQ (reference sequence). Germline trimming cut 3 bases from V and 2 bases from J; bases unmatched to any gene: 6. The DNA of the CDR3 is TGTGCCAGCAGCTTGGGGGGACAGAGTAACACTGAAGCTTTCTTT. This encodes CASSLGGQSNTEAFF.

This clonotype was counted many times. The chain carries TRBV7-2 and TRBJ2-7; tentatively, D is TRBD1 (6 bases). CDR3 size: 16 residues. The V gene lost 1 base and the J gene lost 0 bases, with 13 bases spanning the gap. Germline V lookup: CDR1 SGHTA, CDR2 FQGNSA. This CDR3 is CASSLGTGWPSYEQYF. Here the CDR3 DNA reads TGTGCCAGCAGCTTAGGCACAGGGTGGCCCTCCTACGAGCAGTACTTC.

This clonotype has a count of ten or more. Written as DNA, the CDR3 is TGTGCCAGCAGTCCCCAGGGGGCGCACACCGAAAAACTGTTTTTT. This gives the protein CASSPQGAHTEKLFF. The chain uses TRBV28 and TRBJ1-4; 8 bases align to TRBD1. V was pared by 5 bases and J by 8 bases, with 10 bases of the junction left unmatched. In germline, CDR1 is MDHEN, CDR2 SYDVKM. This CDR3 comprises 15 residues.

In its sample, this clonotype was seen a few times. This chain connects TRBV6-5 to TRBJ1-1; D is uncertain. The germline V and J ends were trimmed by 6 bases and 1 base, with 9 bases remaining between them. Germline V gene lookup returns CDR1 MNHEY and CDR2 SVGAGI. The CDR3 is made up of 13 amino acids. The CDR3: CASSRTRNTEAFF. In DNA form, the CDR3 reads TGTGCCAGCAGCCGCACTAGGAACACTGAAGCTTTCTTT.

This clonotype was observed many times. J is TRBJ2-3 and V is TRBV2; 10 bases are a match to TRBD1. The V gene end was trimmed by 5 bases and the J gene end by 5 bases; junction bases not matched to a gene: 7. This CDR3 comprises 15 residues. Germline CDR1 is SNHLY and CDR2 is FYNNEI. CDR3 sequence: CASSPRDRGLDTQYF. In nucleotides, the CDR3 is TGTGCCAGCAGTCCCCGGGACAGGGGATTAGATACGCAGTATTTT.

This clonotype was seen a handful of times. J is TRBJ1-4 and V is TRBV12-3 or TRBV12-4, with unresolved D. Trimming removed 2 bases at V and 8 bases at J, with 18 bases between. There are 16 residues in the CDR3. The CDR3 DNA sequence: TGTGCCAGCAGTTTACGTACCTTTGGCCTGGGCGAAAAACTGTTTTTT. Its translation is CASSLRTFGLGEKLFF.

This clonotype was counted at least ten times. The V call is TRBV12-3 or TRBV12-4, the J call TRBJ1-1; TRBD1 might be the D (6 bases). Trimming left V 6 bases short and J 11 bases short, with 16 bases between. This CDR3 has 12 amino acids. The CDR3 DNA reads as TGTGCCAGCAGCTACAGGGACCGAACGGCTTTCTTT. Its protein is CASSYRDRTAFF.

Written as DNA, the CDR3 is TGTGCCAGCAGTTACCAATTTAGAGGGCGGAACTCCTACGAGCAGTACTTC. It specifies CASSYQFRGRNSYEQYF. This sequence joins TRBV6-2 or TRBV6-3 and TRBJ2-7, with a tentative D call TRBD2 (5 bases). Germline V CDR1 and CDR2: MNHEY, SVGEGT. V was trimmed by 2 bases and J by 0 bases, leaving 17 bases between them. The CDR3 is 17 amino acids.

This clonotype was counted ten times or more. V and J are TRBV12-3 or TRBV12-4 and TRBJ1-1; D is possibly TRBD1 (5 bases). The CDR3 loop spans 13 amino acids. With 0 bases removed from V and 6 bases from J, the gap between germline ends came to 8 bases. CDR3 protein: CASSLADNAEAFF. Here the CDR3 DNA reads TGTGCCAGCAGTTTAGCGGACAATGCTGAAGCTTTCTTT.

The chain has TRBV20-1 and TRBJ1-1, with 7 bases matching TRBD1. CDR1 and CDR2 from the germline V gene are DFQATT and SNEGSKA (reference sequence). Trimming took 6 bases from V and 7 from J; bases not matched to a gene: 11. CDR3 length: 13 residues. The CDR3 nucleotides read TGCAGTGCCAGGGGGGGGGCCCGTAGTGAAGCTTTCTTT. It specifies CSARGGARSEAFF.